This entry describes one T cell receptor beta chain. The data were obtained in a study of T cell responses to AZD1222 COVID-19 vaccine. Study information: Pooling covered second doses at about 4 or about 12 weeks.

Produced via immunoSEQ multiplex PCR; TCRdb's table is partial and in-frame only. The sample yields over 100,000 clones, roughly nine tenths seen once. This clonotype was sampled from an adult in good health. Sequences were derived from peripheral blood, sampled on day 0 of AZD1222 vaccination.

The CDR3 nucleotides are TGTGCCAGCAGCCAATTAAGGGGGGGTGAGCAGTTCTTC. Amino acid sequence: CASSQLRGGEQFF. J is TRBJ2-1 and V is TRBV3-1 (or the pseudogene TRBV3-2); D perhaps matches TRBD2 (7 bases). V gave up 2 bases and J gave up 9 bases, with 11 bases separating them. CDR3 length: 13 amino acids. Germline CDR1 and CDR2: LGHDT and YNNKEL (reference sequence).